This T cell receptor (beta chain) was recovered during a study of shared clonotypes between healthy human individuals. Per the germline V gene, CDR1 is MGHRA and CDR2 is YSYEKL. V lost 3 bases to trimming and J lost 4 bases; unmatched junction nucleotides: 3. CDR3 size: 16 residues. Sequencing was performed with immunoSEQ multiplex PCR; in TCRdb, only in-frame clones are kept and a portion is missing. The sample shows about 600,000 clones, almost 97% of them seen only once. The rearrangement uses TRBV4-1 and TRBJ2-7; 16 bases line up with TRBD2. Sequencing was done on a sample of naive CD4+ T cells sorted from blood. Subset here: CD45RA+ positively selected. This TCR was recovered from a woman between 25 and 40 years old in good health. As DNA, the CDR3 is TGCGCCAGCAGCCAGGGACTAGCGGGAGGGCTGTACGAGCAGTACTTC. This gives the protein CASSQGLAGGLYEQYF.